This is a list of T cell receptor beta chains from one sample in a study of T cell responses to AZD1222 COVID-19 vaccine. Profiled with immunoSEQ multiplex PCR; TCRdb holds only in-frame clones, not every one. This table holds more than 85,000 clones, roughly 83% found once. Sequenced material: peripheral blood, taken on day 0 of AZD1222 vaccination. All receptors come from an adult in good health. Each CDR3 is given with its conserved first and last residue. The order of the fields is D gene, J gene, V gene, clone size, CDR3 protein, CDR3 DNA. A D gene is named only where the DNA matches it firmly. A clone size is listed for some rows: how often the clone was seen (once, few, many), or a class if it is expanded.

TRBD2	TRBJ2-7	TRBV19	-	CASSPRVAGVEQYF	TGTGCCAGTAGTCCCCGGGTAGCGGGAGTCGAGCAGTACTTC
-	TRBJ2-1	TRBV20-1	-	CSARNDNEQFF	TGCAGTGCTAGAAACGACAATGAGCAGTTCTTC
-	TRBJ2-3	TRBV14	-	CASSQGRTIGTDTQYF	TGTGCCAGCAGCCAAGGGAGGACGATCGGCACAGATACGCAGTATTTT
-	TRBJ1-2	TRBV3-1/TRBV3-2	-	CASSQVVGTRDGYTF	TGTGCCAGCAGCCAGGTCGTAGGGACCCGGGATGGCTACACCTTC
-	TRBJ1-5	TRBV19	-	CASSIKDFRKDQPQHF	TGTGCCAGTAGTATCAAGGATTTCAGGAAGGATCAGCCCCAGCATTTT
TRBD2	TRBJ2-7	TRBV19	-	CASSIARTSGSYEQYF	TGTGCCAGTAGTATAGCAAGGACTAGCGGCTCCTACGAGCAGTACTTC
-	TRBJ1-3	TRBV10-3	-	CAISESKGRVNLGNTIYF	TGTGCCATCAGTGAGTCGAAGGGCAGGGTAAACCTCGGAAACACCATATATTTT
-	TRBJ1-2	TRBV3-1/TRBV3-2	-	CASSQSWTVAYYGYTF	TGTGCCAGCAGCCAATCCTGGACGGTGGCTTACTATGGCTACACCTTC
-	TRBJ1-6	TRBV7-8	-	CASSPGGPLHF	TGTGCCAGCAGCCCCGGGGGTCCCCTCCACTTT
TRBD2	TRBJ2-2	TRBV18	-	CASSLDPPSGVTGELFF	TGTGCCAGCTCACTCGACCCGCCTAGCGGGGTCACCGGGGAGCTGTTTTTT
-	TRBJ1-1	TRBV11-3	-	CASSLLGGAGTEAFF	TGTGCCAGCAGCTTATTAGGAGGGGCGGGCACTGAAGCTTTCTTT
-	TRBJ1-2	TRBV4-3	few	CASSQVEDPGYGYTF	TGCGCCAGCAGCCAAGTGGAGGATCCTGGCTATGGCTACACCTTC
TRBD1	TRBJ1-2	TRBV19	-	CASSSGTGTYGYTF	TGTGCCAGTAGTTCCGGGACAGGGACCTATGGCTACACCTTC
TRBD1	TRBJ1-5	TRBV28	-	CASSPRGSSNQPQHF	TGTGCCAGCAGCCCCAGGGGGTCGAGCAATCAGCCCCAGCATTTT
-	TRBJ1-6	TRBV30	-	CAWSEGFSPLHF	TGTGCCTGGAGTGAAGGGTTCTCACCCCTCCACTTT
TRBD1	TRBJ2-1	TRBV9	-	CASSSGQGFYNEQFF	TGTGCCAGCAGCTCGGGACAGGGATTCTACAATGAGCAGTTCTTC
-	TRBJ1-1	TRBV18	-	CASSPVRAAEAFF	TGTGCCAGCTCACCTGTCCGAGCGGCTGAAGCTTTCTTT
-	TRBJ2-2	TRBV5-8	-	CASSRDLTNTGELFF	TGTGCCAGCAGCCGGGATTTGACGAACACCGGGGAGCTGTTTTTT
TRBD1	TRBJ1-1	TRBV6-5	-	CASSPRQGGNTEAFF	TGTGCCAGCAGTCCTAGACAGGGAGGAAACACTGAAGCTTTCTTT
TRBD1	TRBJ1-1	TRBV28	-	CASSFWFPDREDTEAFF	TGTGCCAGCAGTTTTTGGTTCCCGGACAGGGAGGACACTGAAGCTTTCTTT
-	TRBJ1-5	TRBV11-2	-	CASSLDRGNQPQHF	TGTGCCAGCAGCTTAGATAGAGGCAATCAGCCCCAGCATTTT
-	TRBJ1-1	TRBV2	-	CASSGGAASRSLF	TGTGCCAGCAGTGGCGGGGCAGCCTCCCGAAGCCTCTTT
-	TRBJ1-2	TRBV7-9	-	CASSLEEQTYNYGYTF	TGTGCCAGCAGCTTAGAAGAACAGACTTATAACTATGGCTACACCTTC
-	TRBJ1-5	TRBV9	-	CAESAPQHF	TGTGCCGAATCCGCACCCCAGCATTTT
TRBD1	TRBJ2-3	TRBV10-3	-	CAISRTGGTDTQYF	TGTGCCATCAGTCGGACAGGGGGCACAGATACGCAGTATTTT
TRBD1	TRBJ2-7	TRBV7-9	-	CASSPMDRDPYEQYF	TGTGCCAGCAGCCCCATGGACAGGGACCCCTACGAGCAGTACTTC
-	TRBJ1-5	TRBV4-3	once	CASSQDAHSGYSNQPQHF	TGCGCCAGCAGCCAAGATGCTCATTCCGGCTATAGCAATCAGCCCCAGCATTTT
-	TRBJ2-7	TRBV4-3	-	CASSQDSGRVFEQYF	TGCGCCAGCAGCCAAGATTCGGGCAGGGTATTTGAACAGTACTTC
-	TRBJ2-1	TRBV27	-	CASSMKGVEQFF	TGTGCCAGCAGTATGAAGGGGGTTGAGCAGTTCTTC
-	TRBJ1-4	TRBV4-3	once	CASSQPKGGAIEKLFF	TGCGCCAGCAGCCAGCCGAAGGGGGGGGCGATTGAAAAACTGTTTTTT
-	TRBJ1-3	TRBV19	-	CASSPPGSGNTIYF	TGTGCCAGTAGTCCTCCGGGCTCTGGAAACACCATATATTTT
-	TRBJ1-3	TRBV6-5	-	CASSYGGGTGNTIYF	TGTGCCAGCAGTTACGGGGGAGGGACTGGAAACACCATATATTTT
-	TRBJ1-4	TRBV6-2/TRBV6-3	-	CASSRVEFQPGKLFF	TGTGCCAGCAGCCGCGTTGAGTTTCAACCGGGAAAACTGTTTTTT
-	TRBJ1-2	TRBV28	few	CASGGVVYGYTF	TGTGCCAGCGGGGGGGTGGTCTATGGCTACACCTTC
TRBD1	TRBJ1-3	TRBV11-2	-	CASSLATGGSGNTIYF	TGTGCCAGCAGCTTAGCTACAGGGGGTTCTGGAAACACCATATATTTT
TRBD2	TRBJ2-1	TRBV20-1	-	CSARTSQEQFF	TGCAGTGCTAGGACTAGCCAGGAGCAGTTCTTC
-	TRBJ1-6	TRBV30	-	CAWRGTRANNSPLHF	TGTGCCTGGAGAGGAACACGGGCGAATAATTCACCCCTCCACTTT
TRBD2	TRBJ2-7	TRBV27	-	CASSTAGAGGPHEQYF	TGTGCCAGCAGTACCGCTGGCGCGGGAGGGCCCCACGAGCAGTACTTC
-	TRBJ2-2	TRBV11-2	-	CASSPRTGATGELFF	TGTGCCAGCAGCCCCCGTACCGGTGCCACCGGGGAGCTGTTTTTT
-	TRBJ2-7	TRBV11-2	-	CASSARHSQLRDEQYF	TGTGCCAGCAGCGCTAGACATTCACAACTACGCGATGAGCAGTACTTC
-	TRBJ2-1	TRBV3-1/TRBV3-2	-	CASSQGGGEQFF	TGTGCCAGCAGCCAAGGGGGCGGTGAGCAGTTCTTC